This T cell receptor (beta chain) appears in the sequencing data of a study of PD-L1 blockade in urothelial cancer. About the study: Atezolizumab therapy began for patients in about 2014, dosed at 1,200 mg intravenously every 3 weeks. Once treatment had started, blood was analyzed at 3 weeks (second dose) and again at 6 weeks. Typically, measured as a median, blood samples had 140,000 or so T cells. Study patients had been treated with 0 to 3 previous chemotherapy regimens.

Between the trimmed V and J ends, which lost 0 bases and 4 bases, there was a span of 11 bases. Germline CDR1 is SGHDT and CDR2 is YYEEEE. The CDR3 is made up of 15 amino acids. Assay: immunoSEQ multiplex PCR; the TCRdb copy retains only in-frame clones and omits some. The table lists 100,000 or so clones, over 80% of them singletons. The TCR comes from a woman over 75 with urothelial cancer. This chain links TRBV5-6 with TRBJ2-1; a weak D match, TRBD2 (7 bases). This sample comprised PBMCs, obtained around atezolizumab (anti-PD-L1) treatment. For the CDR3, the DNA is TGTGCCAGCAGCTTGGGGGGGGGCCGATACAATGAGCAGTTCTTC. Its translation is CASSLGGGRYNEQFF.